This section outlines one TCR beta chain sequence together with its context. Its antigen is unknown. The entry originates in a study of cytomegalovirus exposure and HLA in healthy donors. Findings and caveats of the study: An analysis done earlier found most TCR beta V segments productive about 87% or about 30% of the time. CMV serostatus was the sole immune exposure information available. The investigators catalogued 164 TCR beta chains as cytomegalovirus-associated.

V was pared by 3 bases and J by 0 bases, with 15 bases between. CDR1 LNHDA and CDR2 SQIVND come from the germline V gene (reference sequence). This CDR3 spans 17 amino acids. The PCR had 60 Vbeta and 13 Jbeta primers. As handled by the study authors: A follow-up analysis tallied tens of millions of unique TCR beta chains, roughly 11 million shared. The assay was immunoSEQ multiplex PCR, and TCRdb's table has in-frame clones only and misses some. V, J and clone size are those of that table, while D and trimming were read from the DNA. The data contain 150,000 to 200,000 clones, 60% to 85% of them singletons.

What was sequenced was PBMCs. This TCR derives from a female donor in good health and CMV-seronegative. The rearrangement links TRBV19 to TRBJ1-5, with no clear D. CDR3 nucleotide sequence: TGTGCCAGTAGTATGGGATGGAGGTTTCGTAGCAATCAGCCCCAGCATTTT. Protein sequence: CASSMGWRFRSNQPQHF.